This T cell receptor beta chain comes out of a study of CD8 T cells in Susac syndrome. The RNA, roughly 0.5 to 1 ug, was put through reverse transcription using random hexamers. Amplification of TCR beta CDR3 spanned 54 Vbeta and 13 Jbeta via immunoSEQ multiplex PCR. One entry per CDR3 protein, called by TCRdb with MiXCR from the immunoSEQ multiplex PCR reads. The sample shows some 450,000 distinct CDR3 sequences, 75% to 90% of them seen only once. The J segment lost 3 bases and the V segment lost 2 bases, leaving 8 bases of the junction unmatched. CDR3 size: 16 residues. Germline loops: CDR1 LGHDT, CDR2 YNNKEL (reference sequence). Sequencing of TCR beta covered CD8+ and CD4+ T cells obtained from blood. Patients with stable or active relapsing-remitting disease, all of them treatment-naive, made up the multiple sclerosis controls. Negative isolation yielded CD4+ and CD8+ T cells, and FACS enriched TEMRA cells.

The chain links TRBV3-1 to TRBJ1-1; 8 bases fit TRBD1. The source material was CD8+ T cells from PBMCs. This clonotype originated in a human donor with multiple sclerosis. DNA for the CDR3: TGTGCCAGCAGCCAATGGTCACAGGGGGTCTACACTGAAGCTTTCTTT. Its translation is CASSQWSQGVYTEAFF.